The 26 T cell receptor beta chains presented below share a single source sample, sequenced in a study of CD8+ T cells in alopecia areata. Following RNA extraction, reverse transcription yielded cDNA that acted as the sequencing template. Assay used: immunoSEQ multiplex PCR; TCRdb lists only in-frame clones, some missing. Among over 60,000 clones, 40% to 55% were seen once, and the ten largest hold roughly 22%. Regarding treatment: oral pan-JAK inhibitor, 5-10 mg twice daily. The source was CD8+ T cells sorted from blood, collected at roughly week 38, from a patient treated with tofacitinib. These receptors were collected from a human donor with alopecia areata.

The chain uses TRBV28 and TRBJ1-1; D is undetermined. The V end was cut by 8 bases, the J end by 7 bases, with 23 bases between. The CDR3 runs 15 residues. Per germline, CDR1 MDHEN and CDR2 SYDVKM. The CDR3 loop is CASGGMSRPRGEAFF. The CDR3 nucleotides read TGTGCCAGCGGCGGAATGAGTCGGCCCCGGGGTGAAGCTTTCTTT.

Here the CDR3 reads CASSPSQGAYEQYF. The DNA of the CDR3 is TGTGCCAGCAGCCCCTCCCAGGGGGCTTACGAGCAGTACTTC. The chain recombines TRBV9 with TRBJ2-7, with 8 bases fitting TRBD1. V shed 4 bases and J 4 bases; nucleotides not matched to a gene: 7. The CDR3 spans 14 residues. CDR1 and CDR2 (germline): SGDLS, YYNGEE.

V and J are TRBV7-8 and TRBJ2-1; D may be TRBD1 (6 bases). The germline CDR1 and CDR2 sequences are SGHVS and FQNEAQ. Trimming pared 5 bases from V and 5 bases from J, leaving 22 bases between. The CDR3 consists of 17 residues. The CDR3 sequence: CASSPGPPGVVDNEQFF. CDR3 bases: TGTGCCAGCAGCCCAGGGCCCCCAGGGGTCGTTGACAATGAGCAGTTCTTC.

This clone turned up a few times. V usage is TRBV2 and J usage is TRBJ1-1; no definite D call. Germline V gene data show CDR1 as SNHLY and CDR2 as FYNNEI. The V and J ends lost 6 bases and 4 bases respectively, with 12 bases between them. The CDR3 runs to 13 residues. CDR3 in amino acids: CASSLRAGTEAFF. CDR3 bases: TGTGCCAGCAGCCTCCGCGCGGGCACTGAAGCTTTCTTT.

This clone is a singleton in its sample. The CDR3 DNA reads TGTGCCTTGGGGACAGCGAACACTGAAGCTTTCTTT. This translates into CALGTANTEAFF. V is TRBV30 and J is TRBJ1-1; 7 nucleotides line up with TRBD1. J lost 1 base, V lost 7 bases, and 3 bases had no gene match. Germline V gives CDR1 GTSNPN, CDR2 SVGIG (reference sequence). This CDR3 region has 12 residues.

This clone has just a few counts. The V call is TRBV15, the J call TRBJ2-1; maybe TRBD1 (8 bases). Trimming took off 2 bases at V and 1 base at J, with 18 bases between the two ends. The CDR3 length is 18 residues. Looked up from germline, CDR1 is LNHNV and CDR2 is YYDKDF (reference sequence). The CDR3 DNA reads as TGTGCCACCAGCAGAACAACTGAGCGGGACAGGTCCTACAATGAGCAGTTCTTC. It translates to CATSRTTERDRSYNEQFF.

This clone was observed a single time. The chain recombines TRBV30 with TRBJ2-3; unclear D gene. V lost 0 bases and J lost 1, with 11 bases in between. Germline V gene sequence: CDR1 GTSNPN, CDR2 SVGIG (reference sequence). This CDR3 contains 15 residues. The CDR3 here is CAWSVVESRTDTQYF. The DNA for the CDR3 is TGTGCCTGGAGTGTTGTGGAGTCCCGCACAGATACGCAGTATTTT.

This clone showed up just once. The CDR3 reads CASSPRGLAGAGANVLTF. CDR3 bases: TGCGCCAGCAGCCCGAGGGGACTAGCGGGAGCTGGGGCCAACGTCCTGACTTTC. The rearrangement uses TRBV4-3 and TRBJ2-6, with TRBD2 matching over 14 bases. This CDR3 is 18 amino acids long. From germline, CDR1 is LGHNA and CDR2 YSLEER. Losses at the gene ends were 4 bases for V and 2 bases for J; bases not matched to a gene: 4.

CDR3 DNA sequence: TGTGCCAGCAGCCCCCAGGGGGCGAGCTCCTACGAGCAGTACTTC. Encoded protein: CASSPQGASSYEQYF. This sequence joins TRBV9 and TRBJ2-7, with TRBD1 identical over 8 bases. Germline V gene sequence: CDR1 SGDLS, CDR2 YYNGEE. V lost 4 bases, J lost 0 bases, and 6 bases stayed unmatched. The CDR3 sequence is 15 residues long.

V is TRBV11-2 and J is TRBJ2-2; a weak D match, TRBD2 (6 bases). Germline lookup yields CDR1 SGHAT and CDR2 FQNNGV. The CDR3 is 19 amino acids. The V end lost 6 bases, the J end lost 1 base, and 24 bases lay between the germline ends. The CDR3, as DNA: TGTGCCAGCAGGAGGAGGGTATCAGGTCGGGACCAGAACACCGGGGAGCTGTTTTTT. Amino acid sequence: CASRRRVSGRDQNTGELFF.

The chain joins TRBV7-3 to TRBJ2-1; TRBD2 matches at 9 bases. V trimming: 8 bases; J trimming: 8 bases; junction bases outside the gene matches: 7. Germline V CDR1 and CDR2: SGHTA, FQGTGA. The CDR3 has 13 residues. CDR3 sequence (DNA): TGTGCCAGCGGATCGGGACTAGCTTATGAGCAGTTCTTC. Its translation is CASGSGLAYEQFF.

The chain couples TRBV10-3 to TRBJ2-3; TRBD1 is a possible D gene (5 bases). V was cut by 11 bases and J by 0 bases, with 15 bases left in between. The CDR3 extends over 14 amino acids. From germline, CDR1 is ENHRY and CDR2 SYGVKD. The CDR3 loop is CAAKDPGSTDTQYF. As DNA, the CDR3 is TGTGCCGCCAAGGACCCAGGGAGCACAGATACGCAGTATTTT.

The CDR3 loop reads CASSSIQETQYF. CDR3 DNA sequence: TGTGCCAGCAGCTCTATCCAAGAGACCCAGTACTTC. The genes are TRBV7-6 and TRBJ2-5; D unclear. The CDR3 is made up of 12 amino acids. Trimming cost V 4 bases and J 1 base, with 4 bases left between them. From germline, CDR1 is SGHVS and CDR2 FNYEAQ. The full variable domain, rest sourced from reference TRBV7-6 and TRBJ2-5, is GAGVSQSPRYKVTKRGQDVALRCDPISGHVSLYWYRQALGQGPEFLTYFNYEAQQDKSGLPNDRFSAERPEGSISTLTIQRTEQRDSAMYRCASSSIQETQYFGPGTRLLVL.

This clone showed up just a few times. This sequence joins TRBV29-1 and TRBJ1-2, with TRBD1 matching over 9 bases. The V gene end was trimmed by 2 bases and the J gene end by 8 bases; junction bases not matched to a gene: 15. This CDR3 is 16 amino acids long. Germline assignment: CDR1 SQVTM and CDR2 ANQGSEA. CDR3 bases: TGCAGCGTTGAACCATACCGGGACAGGGAATCGGGGGGCTACACCTTC. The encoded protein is CSVEPYRDRESGGYTF.

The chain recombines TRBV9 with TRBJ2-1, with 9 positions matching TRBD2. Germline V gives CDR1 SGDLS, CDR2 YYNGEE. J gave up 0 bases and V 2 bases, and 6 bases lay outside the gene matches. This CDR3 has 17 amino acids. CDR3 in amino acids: CASSVDSGGSSYNEQFF. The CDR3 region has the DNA TGTGCCAGCAGCGTTGATAGCGGGGGAAGCTCCTACAATGAGCAGTTCTTC.

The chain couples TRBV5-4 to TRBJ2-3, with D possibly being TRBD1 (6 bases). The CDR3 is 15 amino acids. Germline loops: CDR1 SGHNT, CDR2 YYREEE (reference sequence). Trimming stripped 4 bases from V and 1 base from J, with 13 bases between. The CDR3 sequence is CASSVNSGGTDTQYF. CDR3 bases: TGTGCCAGCAGCGTAAACTCAGGGGGCACAGATACGCAGTATTTT.

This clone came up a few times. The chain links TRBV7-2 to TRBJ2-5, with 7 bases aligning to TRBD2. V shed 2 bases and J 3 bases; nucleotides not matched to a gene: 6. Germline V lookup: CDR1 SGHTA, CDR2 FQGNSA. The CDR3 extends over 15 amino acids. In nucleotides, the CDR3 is TGTGCCAGCAGCTTATCTTGGCGGGAGAAAGAGACCCAGTACTTC. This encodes CASSLSWREKETQYF.

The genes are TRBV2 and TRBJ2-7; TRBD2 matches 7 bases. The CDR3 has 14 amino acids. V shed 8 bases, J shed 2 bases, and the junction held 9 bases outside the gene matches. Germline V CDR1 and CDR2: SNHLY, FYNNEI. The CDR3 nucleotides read TGTGCCAGCGGGCCCGGGGCGGGGGCCTACGAGCAGTACTTC. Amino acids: CASGPGAGAYEQYF. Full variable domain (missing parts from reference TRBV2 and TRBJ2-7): EPEVTQTPSHQVTQMGQEVILRCVPISNHLYFYWYRQILGQKVEFLVSFYNNEISEKSEIFDDQFSVERPDGSNFTLKIRSTKLEDSAMYFCASGPGAGAYEQYFGPGTRLTVT.

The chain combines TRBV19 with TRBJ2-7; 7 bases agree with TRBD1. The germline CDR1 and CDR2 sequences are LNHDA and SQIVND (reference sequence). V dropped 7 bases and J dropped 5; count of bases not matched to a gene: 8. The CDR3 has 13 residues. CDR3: CASKTGPVNEQYF. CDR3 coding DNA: TGTGCCAGTAAGACAGGGCCAGTGAACGAGCAGTACTTC.

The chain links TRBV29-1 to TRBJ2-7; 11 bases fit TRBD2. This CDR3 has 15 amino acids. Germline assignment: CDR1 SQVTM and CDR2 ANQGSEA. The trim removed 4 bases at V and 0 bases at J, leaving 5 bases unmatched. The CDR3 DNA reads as TGCAGCGTTGCGGGACTAGCGGACCTCTCCTACGAGCAGTACTTC. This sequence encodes CSVAGLADLSYEQYF.

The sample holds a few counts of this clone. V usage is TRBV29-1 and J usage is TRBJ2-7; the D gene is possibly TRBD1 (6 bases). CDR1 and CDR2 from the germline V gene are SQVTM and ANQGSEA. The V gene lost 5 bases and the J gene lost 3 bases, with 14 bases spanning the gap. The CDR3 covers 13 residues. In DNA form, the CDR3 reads TGCAGCGTTCGACAGGCCTTGGGCTACGAGCAGTACTTC. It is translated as CSVRQALGYEQYF.

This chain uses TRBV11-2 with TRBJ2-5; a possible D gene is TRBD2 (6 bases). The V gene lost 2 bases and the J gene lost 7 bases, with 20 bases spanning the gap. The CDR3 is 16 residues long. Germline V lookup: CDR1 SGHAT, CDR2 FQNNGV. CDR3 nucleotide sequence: TGTGCCAGCAGCTTACTGGCGGGATGGAATTATGGGACCCAGTACTTC. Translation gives CASSLLAGWNYGTQYF.

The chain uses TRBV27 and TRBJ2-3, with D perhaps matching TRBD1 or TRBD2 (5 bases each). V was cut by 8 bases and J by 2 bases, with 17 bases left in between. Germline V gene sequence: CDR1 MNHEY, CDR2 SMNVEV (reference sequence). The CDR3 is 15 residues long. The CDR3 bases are TGTGCCAGCGGCTTGAGGGGCGAGAACACAGATACGCAGTATTTT. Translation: CASGLRGENTDTQYF.

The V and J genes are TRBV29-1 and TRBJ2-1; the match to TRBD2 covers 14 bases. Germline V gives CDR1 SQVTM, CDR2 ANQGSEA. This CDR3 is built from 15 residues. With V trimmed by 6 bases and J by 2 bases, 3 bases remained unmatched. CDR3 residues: CSVGLAGDPYNEQFF. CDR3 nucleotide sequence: TGCAGCGTGGGACTAGCGGGAGACCCCTACAATGAGCAGTTCTTC.

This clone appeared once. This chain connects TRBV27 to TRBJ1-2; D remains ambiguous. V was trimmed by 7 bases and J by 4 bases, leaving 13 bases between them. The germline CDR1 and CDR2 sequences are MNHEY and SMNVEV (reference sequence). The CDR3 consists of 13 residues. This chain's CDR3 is CASNAGYGYGYTF. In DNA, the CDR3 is TGTGCCAGCAACGCAGGATATGGCTATGGCTACACCTTC.

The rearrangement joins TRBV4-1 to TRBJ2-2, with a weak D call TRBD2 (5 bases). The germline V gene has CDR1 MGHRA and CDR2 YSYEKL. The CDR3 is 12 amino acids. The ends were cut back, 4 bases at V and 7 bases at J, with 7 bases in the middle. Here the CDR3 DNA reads TGCGCCAGCAGCCCCCGGGGCGGGGAGCTGTTTTTT. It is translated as CASSPRGGELFF.